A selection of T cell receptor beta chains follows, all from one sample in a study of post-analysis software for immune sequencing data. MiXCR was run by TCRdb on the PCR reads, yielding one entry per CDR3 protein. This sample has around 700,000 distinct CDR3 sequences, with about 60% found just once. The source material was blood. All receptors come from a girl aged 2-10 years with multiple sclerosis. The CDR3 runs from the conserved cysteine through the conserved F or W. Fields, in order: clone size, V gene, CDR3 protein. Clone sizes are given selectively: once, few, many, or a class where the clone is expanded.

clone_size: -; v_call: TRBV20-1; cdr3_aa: CSATGRGGGNQPQHF
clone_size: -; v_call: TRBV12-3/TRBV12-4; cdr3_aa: CASSWGLAGGTYEQYF
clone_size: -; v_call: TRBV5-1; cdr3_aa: CASSLLPGQGHYEQYF
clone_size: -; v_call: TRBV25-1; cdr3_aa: CATFGGTDTQYF
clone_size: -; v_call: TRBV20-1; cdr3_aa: CSARDSGGRTEAFF
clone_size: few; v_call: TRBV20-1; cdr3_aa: CSARGAGRTYNEQFF
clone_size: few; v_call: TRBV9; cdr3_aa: CASSVGGREGLNEQFF
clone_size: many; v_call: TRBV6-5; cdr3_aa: CASSTPPGGSYNEQFF
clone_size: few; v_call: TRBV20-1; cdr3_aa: CSARLAGGLGINEQFF
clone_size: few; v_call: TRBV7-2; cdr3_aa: CASSFFPGLATNEQFF
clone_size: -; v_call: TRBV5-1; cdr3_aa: CASSFSSGASDTQYF
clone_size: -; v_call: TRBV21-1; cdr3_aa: CASSKVGRTSGIREQFF
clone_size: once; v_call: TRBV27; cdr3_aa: CASSPTLTGTTEAFF
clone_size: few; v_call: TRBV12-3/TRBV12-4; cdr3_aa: CASSPGTTYNEQFF
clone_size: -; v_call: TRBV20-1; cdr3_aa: CSAKGRSGNTQYF
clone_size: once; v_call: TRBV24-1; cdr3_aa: CATGVRGSETQYF
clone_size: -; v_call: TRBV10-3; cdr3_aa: CAISGRASSTQETQYF
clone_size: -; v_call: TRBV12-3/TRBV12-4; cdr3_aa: CASSTGHTNYGYTF
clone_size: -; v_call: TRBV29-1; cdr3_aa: CSVDRDRDGGYGYTF
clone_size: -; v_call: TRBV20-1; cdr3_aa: CSADLSGSSGNIQYF
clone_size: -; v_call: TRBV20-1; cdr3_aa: CSANAILAGGGGKTQYF
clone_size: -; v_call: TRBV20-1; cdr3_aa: CSARGQGTGVGYEQYF
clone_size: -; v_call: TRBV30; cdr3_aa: CAWSGGTLPGSGRSYNEQFF
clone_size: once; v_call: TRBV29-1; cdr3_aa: CSVSPQPSDTQYF
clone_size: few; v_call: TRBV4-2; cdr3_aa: CASSQEIGQGSTDTQYF
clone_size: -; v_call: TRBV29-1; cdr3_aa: CSVDWTGDNYGYTF
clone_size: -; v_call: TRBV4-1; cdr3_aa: CASSQAMASGRNTDTQYF
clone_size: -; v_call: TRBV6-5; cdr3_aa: CASRTSGGPTNEQFF
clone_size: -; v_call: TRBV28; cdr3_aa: CASGRAGTGGYSNQPQHF